Following are 5 T cell receptor beta chains from one sample sequenced in a study of blood T cells in healthy people across ages. Using a J-beta primer mix together with a sample-barcoded 5' primer, a second PCR was run for about 6 to 11 cycles. Each CDR3 protein is one row after TCRdb ran MiXCR on the 5' RACE reads. The sample has some 900,000 distinct CDR3 sequences, about 48% seen once. Input material: blood. The receptors were sampled from a man aged 25-45 years in good health.

A note on this clonotype: The germline gene is not matched at one end of the junction; a read error may be the cause. The rearrangement links TRBV6-5 to TRBJ2-1; D call uncertain. Germline CDR1 MNHEY, CDR2 SVGAGI. The CDR3 has 15 amino acids. The CDR3 loop reads CAGSYSNRVNNEQFF. The CDR3 DNA follows: TGTGCCGGCAGTTACTCGAACAGAGTGAACAATGAGCAGTTCTTC.

The V gene is TRBV3-1, the J gene TRBJ1-1; D possibly corresponds to TRBD1 (6 bases). The length of the CDR3 is 16 residues. CDR1 and CDR2 from the germline V gene are LGHDT and YNNKEL (reference sequence). The V and J ends lost 0 bases and 9 bases respectively, with 20 bases between them. CDR3 amino acids: CASSQDRRQGRRKAFF. CDR3 coding DNA: TGTGCCAGCAGCCAAGATCGGCGTCAGGGGAGGCGGAAAGCTTTCTTT. Drawing the rest from reference TRBV3-1 and TRBJ1-1, the complete variable domain is DTAVSQTPKYLVTQMGNDKSIKCEQNLGHDTMYWYKQDSKKFLKIMFSYNNKELIINETVPNRFSPKSPDKAHLNLHINSLELGDSAVYFCASSQDRRQGRRKAFFGQGTRLTVV.

This chain connects TRBV27 to TRBJ1-2; D uncertain. Germline V gene data show CDR1 as MNHEY and CDR2 as SMNVEV (reference sequence). V lost 3 bases and J 4 bases, leaving 9 bases between the germline ends. The length of the CDR3 is 13 residues. Written as DNA, the CDR3 is TGTGCCAGCAGTTTTAACACCGGCTATGGCTACACCTTC. It is translated as CASSFNTGYGYTF.

The V call is TRBV6-1, the J call TRBJ2-3, with 9 bases lining up with TRBD1. Losses at the gene ends were 9 bases for V and 1 base for J; bases not matched to a gene: 14. Per germline, CDR1 MNHNS and CDR2 SASEGT. There are 17 residues in the CDR3. CDR3 sequence: CASTWGQGLSGTDTQYF. The CDR3 DNA reads TGTGCCAGTACGTGGGGACAGGGACTCTCTGGCACAGATACGCAGTATTTT.

The DNA for the CDR3 is TGTGCCAGCAGCCAGACAACCGGGACAGGGTTTGCGGGCTACACCTTC. Protein: CASSQTTGTGFAGYTF. The rearrangement uses TRBV14 and TRBJ1-2, with 9 bases aligning to TRBD1. This CDR3 spans 16 amino acids. Germline V gene sequence: CDR1 SGHDN, CDR2 FVKESK. Trimming removed 3 bases from V and 8 bases from J; junction bases left unmatched: 13.